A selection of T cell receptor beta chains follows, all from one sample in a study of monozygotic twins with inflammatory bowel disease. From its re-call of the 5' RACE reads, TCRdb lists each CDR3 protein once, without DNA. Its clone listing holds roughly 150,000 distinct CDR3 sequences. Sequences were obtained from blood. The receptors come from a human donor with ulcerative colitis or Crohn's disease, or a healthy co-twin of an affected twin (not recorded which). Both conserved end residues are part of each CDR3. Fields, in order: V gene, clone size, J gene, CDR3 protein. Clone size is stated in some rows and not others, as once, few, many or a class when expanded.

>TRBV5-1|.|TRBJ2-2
CASSPFLTGELFF
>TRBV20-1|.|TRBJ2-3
CSAMLTSRFPDTQYF
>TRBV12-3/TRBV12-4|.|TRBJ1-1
CASSQAGRDTEAFF
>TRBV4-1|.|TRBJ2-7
CASSQVAGAQYEQYF
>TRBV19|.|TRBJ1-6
CASSTSSAFPGSPLHF
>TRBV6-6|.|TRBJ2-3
CATGRGAGDTQYF
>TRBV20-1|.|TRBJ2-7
CSYGQSYEQYF
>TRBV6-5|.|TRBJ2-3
CASSYTSGGPDTQYF
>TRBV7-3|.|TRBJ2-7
CASSRTGIDEQYF
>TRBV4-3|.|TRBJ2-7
CASSQDVGDSYYEQYF
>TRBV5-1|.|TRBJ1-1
CASSLDGGNTEAFF
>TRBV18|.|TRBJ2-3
CTSSIAGGLADTQYF
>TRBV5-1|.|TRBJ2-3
CASSLARGGARTDTQYF
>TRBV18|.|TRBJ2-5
CASSPLEADRGQTQYF
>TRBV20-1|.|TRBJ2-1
CSARVLAGGRHEQFF
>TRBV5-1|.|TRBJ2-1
CASSIGTSGRSSYNEQFF
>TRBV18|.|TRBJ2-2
CASSPQGDYSTGELFF
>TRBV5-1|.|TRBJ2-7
CASSNPRDGGYEQYF
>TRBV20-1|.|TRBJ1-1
CSAIEGPMNTEAFF
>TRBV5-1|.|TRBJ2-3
CASSSFPLARFTDTQYF
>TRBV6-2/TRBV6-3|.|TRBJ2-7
CASNTRAYEQYF
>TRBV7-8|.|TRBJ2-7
CATRTFSYEQYF
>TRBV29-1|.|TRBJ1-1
CSVVPARVAFF
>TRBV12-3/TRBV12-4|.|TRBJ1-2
CASSPGGAILYGYTF
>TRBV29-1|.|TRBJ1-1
CSVIHGANTEAFF
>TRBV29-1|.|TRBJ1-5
CSVASDTYNQPQHF
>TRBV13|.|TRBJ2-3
CASSLIEESHRGLNTQYF
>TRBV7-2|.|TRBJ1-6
CASSSQGMGGSPLHF
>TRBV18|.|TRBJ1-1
CASSAATDTEAFF
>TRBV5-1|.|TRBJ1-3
CASSLNGNTIYF
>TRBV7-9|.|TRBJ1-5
CASSGPYSNQPQHF
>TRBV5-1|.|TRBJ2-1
CASSPASGGHNEQFF
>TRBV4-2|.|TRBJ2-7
CASSQTLDRDSYEQYF
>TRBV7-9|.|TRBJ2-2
CASSLGHPYHGELFF
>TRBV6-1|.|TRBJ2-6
CASGLWGLGANVLTF
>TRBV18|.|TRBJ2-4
CASSPLSGPVAKNIQYF
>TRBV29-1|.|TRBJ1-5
CSAIAGGNQPQHF
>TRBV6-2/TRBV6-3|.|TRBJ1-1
CASSYQGRGRRGTEAFF
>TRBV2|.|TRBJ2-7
CASSEPTGLSSSYEQYF
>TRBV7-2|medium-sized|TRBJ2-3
CASSSIDPPTGPTSWDTQYF
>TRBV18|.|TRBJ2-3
CASSPQITTSTDTQYF
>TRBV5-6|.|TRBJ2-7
CASSFRTISSYEQYF
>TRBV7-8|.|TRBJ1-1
CASSLGSAGMATEAFF
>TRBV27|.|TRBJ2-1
CASSLFGGAGNEQFF
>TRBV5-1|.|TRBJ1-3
CASSRTLEGNTIYF
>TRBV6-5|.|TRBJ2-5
CASSRTGLRTQYF
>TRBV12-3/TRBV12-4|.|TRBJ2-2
CASSLRQGSFNTGELFF
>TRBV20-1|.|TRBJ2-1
CSARDAGGAANEQFF
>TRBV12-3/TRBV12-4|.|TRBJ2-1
CASSFSGRAYNEQFF
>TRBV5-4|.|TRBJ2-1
CASSPGLAGGLLIF
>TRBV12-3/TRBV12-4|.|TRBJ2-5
CASSLVGTTTETQYF
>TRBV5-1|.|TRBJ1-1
CASSLGQNIMNTEAFF
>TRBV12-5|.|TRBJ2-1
CASGLVQAGLFWDEQFF
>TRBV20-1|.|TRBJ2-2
CSASLGTGLIGELFF